This passage covers 5 T cell receptor beta chains from one sample sequenced in a study of CD8+CD57+ T cells in acquired aplastic anemia. CD8+CD57+ cell expansion, shown by flow cytometry, had occurred in the patients selected for sequencing. For CDR3 and TCR beta VDJ profiling, genomic DNA was the template used. TCRdb re-called the reads with MiXCR, one entry per CDR3 protein. The sample consists of more than 250,000 distinct CDR3 sequences, 82% of them appearing once. Sequenced material: sorted CD4+, CD8+, or CD8+CD57+ T cells (not recorded which) from PBMCs. These receptors came from a human donor with aplastic anemia.

The genes are TRBV7-7 and TRBJ2-7; 7 bases map to TRBD1. This CDR3 has 15 residues. Germline-derived CDR1 and CDR2 are SSHAT and FNYEAQ (reference sequence). J was trimmed by 13 bases and V by 4 bases; bases with no gene match: 19. CDR3 sequence (DNA): TGTGCCAGCAGCTCCAACTACAGGGGTCACGAGCAGTACTACTTC. Its protein is CASSSNYRGHEQYYF.

Points on this clonotype: No conserved phenylalanine or tryptophan is present at the end of the CDR3, so a read error is the likely explanation. The DNA is omitted, as the CDR3 cannot be located on it reliably, and the CDR3 follows TCRdb's listing. The chain carries TRBV7-9 and TRBJ2-3; the table's D gene call, TRBD2, was not cross checked with the DNA. Germline-derived CDR1 and CDR2 are SEHNR and FQNEAQ (reference sequence). The CDR3 numbers 13 amino acids, ends counted. The CDR3 protein is CASGFQRSEGHYV.

The chain uses TRBV9 and TRBJ2-7; 8 positions agree with TRBD1. Germline CDR1 and CDR2: SGDLS and YYNGEE. The CDR3 totals 13 residues. The J segment lost 7 bases and the V segment lost 3 bases, leaving 6 bases of the junction unmatched. CDR3 residues: CASSGGQVSEQYF. CDR3 in DNA: TGTGCCAGCAGCGGGGGACAGGTTTCTGAGCAGTACTTC. Complete variable domain (other parts from reference TRBV9 and TRBJ2-7): DSGVTQTPKHLITATGQRVTLRCSPRSGDLSVYWYQQSLDQGLQFLIQYYNGEERAKGNILERFSAQQFPDLHSELNLSSLELGDSALYFCASSGGQVSEQYFGPGTRLTVT.

The rearrangement joins TRBV7-9 to TRBJ2-3; possible D gene TRBD2, 5 bases. Looked up from germline, CDR1 is SEHNR and CDR2 is FQNEAQ (reference sequence). V dropped 3 bases and J dropped 11 bases, with 18 bases sitting between them. The CDR3 sequence is 14 residues long. The CDR3: CASSFAGALNRQYF. The CDR3 bases are TGTGCCAGCAGCTTTGCGGGCGCTCTCAATAGGCAGTATTTT.

V and J are TRBV24-1 and TRBJ2-7, with TRBD1 matching over 7 bases. Per germline, CDR1 KGHDR and CDR2 SFDVKD. The CDR3 runs 14 residues. CDR3 residues: CASSDRDSSYEQFV. The DNA for the CDR3 is TGTGCCAGCAGTGACAGGGACAGCTCCTACGAGCAGTTCGTC.